The 21 T cell receptor beta chains below come from one sample, sequenced in a study of blood T cell repertoires in COVID-19 (dated by TCRdb to 2018 to 2021). Library preparation employed the immunoSEQ multiplex PCR assay. TCRdb retrieved this table from immuneACCESS and kept in-frame rearrangements only. Not all clones are present; in checked studies, unresolved V genes account for under half, and no reason is known for the remainder. The sample yields 100,000 to 140,000 clones; roughly 84% were counted once. In total, the top ten clones hold approximately 4.1% of the sample. Sample: peripheral blood. The origin of the receptors is a human donor in a cohort sampled during active COVID-19.

The count of this clone is one. The J gene is TRBJ2-1, the V gene TRBV7-3; 7 bases agree with TRBD1. J lost 3 bases, V lost 4 bases, and 0 bases had no gene match. The CDR3 runs to 13 residues. Looked up from germline, CDR1 is SGHTA and CDR2 is FQGTGA. The CDR3 coding sequence is TGTGCCAGCAGCTGGACAGGCTACAATGAGCAGTTCTTC. Translated, it gives CASSWTGYNEQFF.

The rearrangement joins TRBV18 to TRBJ2-7; 10 nucleotides align to TRBD1. The CDR3 is made up of 14 amino acids. V trimming: 2 bases; J trimming: 4 bases; junction bases outside the gene matches: 2. Germline V gene data show CDR1 as KGHSH and CDR2 as LQKENI. The CDR3 spells CASSPGTGAYEQYF. CDR3 nucleotide sequence: TGTGCCAGCTCACCAGGGACAGGGGCTTACGAGCAGTACTTC.

The chain links TRBV19 to TRBJ2-7; D is unclear. The CDR3 extends over 12 amino acids. V was clipped by 6 bases and J by 6 bases, with 12 bases between them. Germline assignment: CDR1 LNHDA and CDR2 SQIVND (reference sequence). The CDR3 sequence: CASSPYIGEQYF. CDR3 bases: TGTGCCAGTAGCCCCTATATTGGCGAGCAGTACTTC. Looking up the rest from reference TRBV19 and TRBJ2-7 gives the full variable domain: DGGITQSPKYLFRKEGQNVTLSCEQNLNHDAMYWYRQDPGQGLRLIYYSQIVNDFQKGDIAEGYSVSREKKESFPLTVTSAQKNPTAFYLCASSPYIGEQYFGPGTRLTVT.

This chain links TRBV18 with TRBJ1-1; the match to TRBD1 covers 11 bases. The CDR3 is 17 amino acids. Germline V gives CDR1 KGHSH, CDR2 LQKENI. The trim removed 6 bases at V and 5 bases at J, leaving 14 bases unmatched. CDR3 amino acids: CASSPNRDRGRGTEAFF. CDR3 sequence (DNA): TGTGCCAGCTCCCCAAACCGGGACAGGGGGAGAGGGACTGAAGCTTTCTTT. The whole variable domain, remainder taken from reference TRBV18 and TRBJ1-1, is NAGVMQNPRHLVRRRGQEARLRCSPMKGHSHVYWYRQLPEEGLKFMVYLQKENIIDESGMPKERFSAEFPKEGPSILRIQQVVRGDSAAYFCASSPNRDRGRGTEAFFGQGTRLTVV.

The chain combines TRBV18 with TRBJ1-1, with D tentatively TRBD1 (5 bases). Trimming pared 3 bases from V and 0 bases from J, leaving 8 bases between. CDR1 KGHSH and CDR2 LQKENI come from the germline V gene. This CDR3 is 14 amino acids long. This CDR3 reads CASSPTVMNTEAFF. CDR3 nucleotides: TGTGCCAGCTCACCGACAGTGATGAACACTGAAGCTTTCTTT. The whole variable domain, filled in from reference TRBV18 and TRBJ1-1, reads NAGVMQNPRHLVRRRGQEARLRCSPMKGHSHVYWYRQLPEEGLKFMVYLQKENIIDESGMPKERFSAEFPKEGPSILRIQQVVRGDSAAYFCASSPTVMNTEAFFGQGTRLTVV.

The rearrangement links TRBV11-2 to TRBJ2-5; 12 bases line up with TRBD2. The CDR3 spans 15 residues. With V trimmed by 10 bases and J by 5 bases, 11 bases remained unmatched. Per germline, CDR1 SGHAT and CDR2 FQNNGV. The CDR3 protein is CATSSSGRAEETQYF. The CDR3 nucleotides read TGTGCCACCTCTTCTAGCGGGAGGGCAGAGGAGACCCAGTACTTC.

This clone was counted a single time. V is TRBV30 and J is TRBJ2-1, with TRBD2 identical over 12 bases. Germline lookup yields CDR1 GTSNPN and CDR2 SVGIG (reference sequence). The CDR3 covers 15 residues. V lost 2 bases to trimming and J lost 8 bases; unmatched junction nucleotides: 7. The CDR3 DNA sequence: TGTGCCTGGAGTAAAGGACTAGCGGGACACTATGAGCAGTTCTTC. Translation gives CAWSKGLAGHYEQFF.

V is TRBV7-8 and J is TRBJ2-7, with 12 bases lining up with TRBD2. CDR1 is SGHVS, CDR2 FQNEAQ, per germline. This CDR3 contains 15 residues. V dropped 4 bases and J dropped 7; count of bases not matched to a gene: 8. The CDR3 region has the DNA TGTGCCAGCAGCTCTGGGACTAGCGGGCCTCGTGAGCAGTACTTC. This gives the protein CASSSGTSGPREQYF.

This rearrangement joins TRBV10-1 to TRBJ2-3; D call uncertain. Trimming removed 0 bases at V and 6 bases at J, with 10 bases between. Per the germline V gene, CDR1 is WNHNN and CDR2 is SYGVQD (reference sequence). This CDR3 comprises 14 residues. The chain's CDR3 is CASSESRSCDTQYF. In nucleotides, the CDR3 is TGCGCCAGCAGTGAGTCGAGGAGTTGTGATACGCAGTATTTT.

This sequence joins TRBV28 and TRBJ1-4; the match to TRBD1 covers 9 bases. This CDR3 contains 14 residues. Germline V lookup: CDR1 MDHEN, CDR2 SYDVKM. V lost 4 bases and J lost 8; bases outside the gene matches: 5. CDR3 nucleotides: TGTGCCAGCAGTTCAGGACAGGGGAGAGAAAAACTGTTTTTT. Its protein product is CASSSGQGREKLFF.

V gene TRBV4-3 combines with J gene TRBJ2-3; 8 bases match TRBD2. J gave up 0 bases and V 0 bases, and 8 bases lay outside the gene matches. Germline V gives CDR1 LGHNA, CDR2 YSLEER. The CDR3 runs 18 residues. The CDR3 loop reads CASSQDWTSNPSTDTQYF. The CDR3 coding sequence is TGCGCCAGCAGCCAAGATTGGACTAGCAATCCGAGCACAGATACGCAGTATTTT.

The chain joins TRBV19 to TRBJ1-1, with 9 bases aligning to TRBD1. The CDR3 loop spans 14 amino acids. Per the germline V gene, CDR1 is LNHDA and CDR2 is SQIVND (reference sequence). The V segment lost 6 bases and the J segment 5 bases; nucleotides outside the gene matches: 7. The CDR3 DNA sequence: TGTGCCAGTAGCAAAGACAGGGGGTGGACTGAAGCTTTCTTT. It codes for CASSKDRGWTEAFF. Using reference TRBV19 and TRBJ1-1 for the parts outside the CDR3, the full variable domain is DGGITQSPKYLFRKEGQNVTLSCEQNLNHDAMYWYRQDPGQGLRLIYYSQIVNDFQKGDIAEGYSVSREKKESFPLTVTSAQKNPTAFYLCASSKDRGWTEAFFGQGTRLTVV.

The V gene is TRBV25-1, the J gene TRBJ2-3, with 8 bases lining up with TRBD2. CDR1 is MGHDK, CDR2 SYGVNS, per germline. This CDR3 comprises 15 residues. Germline trimming cut 2 bases from V and 2 bases from J; bases unmatched to any gene: 3. CDR3 DNA sequence: TGTGCCAGCAGTGAACTAGCGGGTAACACAGATACGCAGTATTTT. This encodes CASSELAGNTDTQYF.

Here the CDR3 reads CASSQDGLKNSPLHF. The CDR3, as DNA: TGCGCCAGCAGCCAAGACGGTCTTAAGAATTCACCCCTCCACTTT. The chain couples TRBV4-3 to TRBJ1-6; D is uncertain. The CDR3 extends over 15 amino acids. Per germline, CDR1 LGHNA and CDR2 YSLEER. V lost 0 bases, J lost 7 bases, and 10 bases lay in between.

This clone was seen only a few times. The CDR3 DNA is TGTGCCTGGAGGACCGGACAGGGGGCGATTGGCTACACCTTC. It translates to CAWRTGQGAIGYTF. This chain joins TRBV30 and TRBJ1-2; TRBD1 matches 11 bases. V was pared by 3 bases and J by 7 bases, with 7 bases of the junction left unmatched. The germline V gene has CDR1 GTSNPN and CDR2 SVGIG (reference sequence). This CDR3 region has 14 residues.

The rearrangement joins TRBV5-1 to TRBJ2-1; D gene uncertain. This CDR3 is 13 amino acids long. The V and J ends lost 0 bases and 4 bases respectively, with 5 bases between them. Germline lookup yields CDR1 SGHRS and CDR2 YFSETQ. The CDR3: CASSLGQYNEQFF. The CDR3 nucleotides are TGCGCCAGCAGCTTGGGGCAGTACAATGAGCAGTTCTTC.

The genes are TRBV7-3 and TRBJ2-5, with 7 bases lining up with TRBD1. V shed 5 bases, J shed 5 bases, and the junction held 5 bases outside the gene matches. The CDR3 consists of 13 residues. The V gene's germline CDR1 is SGHTA and CDR2 FQGTGA. The CDR3 nucleotides are TGTGCCAGCAGCCCGCAGGGGGTTGAGACCCAGTACTTC. This gives the protein CASSPQGVETQYF.

The rearrangement uses TRBV18 and TRBJ1-2; TRBD1 matches at 9 bases. V shed 1 base and J 8 bases; nucleotides not matched to a gene: 8. Germline V gene sequence: CDR1 KGHSH, CDR2 LQKENI. The length of the CDR3 is 15 residues. The CDR3, as DNA: TGTGCCAGCTCACCACGGACAGGGGTCGGAAAGGGCTACACCTTC. Translating it yields CASSPRTGVGKGYTF.

CDR3 in amino acids: CASSLGDSYEQYV. CDR3 DNA: TGTGCCAGCAGCTTAGGGGACAGCTACGAGCAGTACGTC. This sequence joins TRBV11-2 and TRBJ2-7; 7 nucleotides line up with TRBD1. Germline V gives CDR1 SGHAT, CDR2 FQNNGV. V dropped 1 base and J dropped 3; count of bases not matched to a gene: 0. CDR3 length: 13 amino acids.

The rearrangement uses TRBV7-8 and TRBJ2-1, with D perhaps matching TRBD2 (5 bases). There are 14 residues in the CDR3. V was shortened by 7 bases and J by 4 bases, with 14 bases between the two germline ends. Germline V lookup: CDR1 SGHVS, CDR2 FQNEAQ. The CDR3 DNA reads as TGTGCCAGCAAAATCTCGAGGGAATACAATGAGCAGTTCTTC. It encodes CASKISREYNEQFF.

Concerning this clone: One end of the junction does not line up with germline, which may come from a read error. The V gene is TRBV7-6, the J gene TRBJ2-3; 10 bases line up with TRBD1. CDR3 length: 16 amino acids. Germline CDR1 and CDR2: SGHVS and FNYEAQ. CDR3: CASSVAAPGQGLAQYF. As DNA, the CDR3 is TGTGCCAGCAGCGTAGCGGCTCCGGGACAGGGGTTGGCGCAGTATTTT.